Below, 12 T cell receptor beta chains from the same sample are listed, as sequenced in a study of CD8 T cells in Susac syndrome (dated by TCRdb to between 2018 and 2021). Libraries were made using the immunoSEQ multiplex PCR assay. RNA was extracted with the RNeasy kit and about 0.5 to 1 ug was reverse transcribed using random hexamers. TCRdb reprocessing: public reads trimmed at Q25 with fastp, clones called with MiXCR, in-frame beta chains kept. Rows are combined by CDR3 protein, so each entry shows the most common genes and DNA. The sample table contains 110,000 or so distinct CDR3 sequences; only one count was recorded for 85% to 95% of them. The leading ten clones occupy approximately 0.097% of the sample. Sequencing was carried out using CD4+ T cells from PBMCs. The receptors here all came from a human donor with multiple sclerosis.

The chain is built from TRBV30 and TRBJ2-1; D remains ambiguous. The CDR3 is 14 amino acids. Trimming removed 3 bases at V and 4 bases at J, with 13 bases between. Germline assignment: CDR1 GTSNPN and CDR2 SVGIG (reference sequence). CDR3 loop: CAWRTPNSYNEQFF. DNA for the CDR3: TGTGCCTGGAGGACGCCCAACTCTTACAATGAGCAGTTCTTC.

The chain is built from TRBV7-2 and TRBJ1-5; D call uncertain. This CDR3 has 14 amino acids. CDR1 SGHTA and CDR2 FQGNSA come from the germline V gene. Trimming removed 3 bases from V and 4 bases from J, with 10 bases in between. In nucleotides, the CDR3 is TGTGCCAGCAGCTTGATGAGCGGGAATCAGCCCCAGCATTTT. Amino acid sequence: CASSLMSGNQPQHF.

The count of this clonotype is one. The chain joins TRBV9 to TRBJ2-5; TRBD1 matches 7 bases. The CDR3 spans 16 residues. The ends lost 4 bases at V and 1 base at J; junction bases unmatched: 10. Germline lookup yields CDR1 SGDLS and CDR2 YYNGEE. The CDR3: CASSPGTASTQETQYF. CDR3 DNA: TGTGCCAGCAGCCCCGGGACAGCCTCCACCCAAGAGACCCAGTACTTC. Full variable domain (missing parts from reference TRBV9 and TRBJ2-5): DSGVTQTPKHLITATGQRVTLRCSPRSGDLSVYWYQQSLDQGLQFLIQYYNGEERAKGNILERFSAQQFPDLHSELNLSSLELGDSALYFCASSPGTASTQETQYFGPGTRLLVL.

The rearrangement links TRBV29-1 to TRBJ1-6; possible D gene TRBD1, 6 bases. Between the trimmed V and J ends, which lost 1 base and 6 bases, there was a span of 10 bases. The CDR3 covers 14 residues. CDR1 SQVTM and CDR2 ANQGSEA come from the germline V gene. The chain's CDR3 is CSVEGAGANSPLHF. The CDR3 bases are TGCAGCGTTGAAGGGGCAGGGGCTAATTCACCCCTCCACTTT. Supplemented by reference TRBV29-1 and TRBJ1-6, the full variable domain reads SAVISQKPSRDICQRGTSLTIQCQVDSQVTMMFWYRQQPGQSLTLIATANQGSEATYESGFVIDKFPISRPNLTFSTLTVSNMSPEDSSIYLCSVEGAGANSPLHFGNGTRLTVT.

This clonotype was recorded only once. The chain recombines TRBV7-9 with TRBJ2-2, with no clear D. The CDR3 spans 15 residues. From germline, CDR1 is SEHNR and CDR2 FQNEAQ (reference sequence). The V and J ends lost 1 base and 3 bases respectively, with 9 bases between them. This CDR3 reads CASSLGVSYTGELFF. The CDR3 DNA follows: TGTGCCAGCAGCTTAGGAGTAAGCTACACCGGGGAGCTGTTTTTT.

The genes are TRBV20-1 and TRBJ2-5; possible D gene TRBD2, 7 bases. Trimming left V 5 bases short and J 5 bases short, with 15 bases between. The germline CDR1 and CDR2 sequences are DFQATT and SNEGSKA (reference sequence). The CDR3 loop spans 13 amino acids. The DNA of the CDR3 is TGCAGTGCTGGAGGGGGGGCCGGGGAGACCCAGTACTTC. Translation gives CSAGGGAGETQYF.

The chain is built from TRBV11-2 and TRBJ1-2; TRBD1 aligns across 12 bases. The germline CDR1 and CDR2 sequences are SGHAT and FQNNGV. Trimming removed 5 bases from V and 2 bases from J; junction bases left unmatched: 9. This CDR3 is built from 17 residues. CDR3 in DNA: TGTGCCAGCAGCCTATTAGGCGGGACAGGGGGCAACTATGGCTACACCTTC. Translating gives CASSLLGGTGGNYGYTF.

CDR3 in amino acids: CASSQEGHRYGYTF. The CDR3 DNA reads TGTGCCAGCAGCCAAGAGGGACATCGCTATGGCTACACCTTC. The chain has TRBV3-1 and TRBJ1-2; D is possibly TRBD1 (6 bases). This CDR3 contains 14 residues. Germline V lookup: CDR1 LGHDT, CDR2 YNNKEL (reference sequence). Deletions cut 0 bases from V and 4 bases from J, with 9 bases between.

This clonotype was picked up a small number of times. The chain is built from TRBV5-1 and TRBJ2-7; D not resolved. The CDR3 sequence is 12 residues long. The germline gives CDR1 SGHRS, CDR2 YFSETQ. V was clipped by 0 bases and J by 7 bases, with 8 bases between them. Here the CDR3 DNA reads TGCGCCAGCAGCTTGGAAGGGTCGGAGCAGTACTTC. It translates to CASSLEGSEQYF.

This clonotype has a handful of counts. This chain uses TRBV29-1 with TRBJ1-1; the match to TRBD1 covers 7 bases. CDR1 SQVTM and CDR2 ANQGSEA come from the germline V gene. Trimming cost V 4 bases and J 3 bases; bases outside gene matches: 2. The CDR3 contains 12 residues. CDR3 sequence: CSVGTGDTEAFF. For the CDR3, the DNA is TGCAGCGTTGGGACAGGCGACACTGAAGCTTTCTTT.

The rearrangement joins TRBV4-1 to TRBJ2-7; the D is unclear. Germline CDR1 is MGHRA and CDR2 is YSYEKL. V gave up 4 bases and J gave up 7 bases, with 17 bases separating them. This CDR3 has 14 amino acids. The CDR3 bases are TGCGCCAGCAGCCTTACCGGACGTCTACGGGAGCAGTACTTC. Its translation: CASSLTGRLREQYF.

CDR3 amino acids: CASSVDASEQYF. In DNA, the CDR3 is TGTGCCAGCAGCGTCGATGCCTCAGAGCAGTACTTC. The chain couples TRBV2 to TRBJ2-7; unclear D gene. Per germline, CDR1 SNHLY and CDR2 FYNNEI. The germline V and J ends were trimmed by 6 bases and 7 bases, with 13 bases remaining between them. The CDR3 runs to 12 residues.